This paragraph covers one T cell receptor beta chain sequence. Its matching antigen is unknown. This sample stems from a study of cytomegalovirus exposure and HLA in healthy donors. The length of the CDR3 is 14 residues. V trimming: 7 bases; J trimming: 0 bases; junction bases outside the gene matches: 6. The V gene's germline CDR1 is SNHLY and CDR2 FYNNEI. TCRdb keeps only in-frame clones here, not all; method: immunoSEQ multiplex PCR. The data show over 120,000 clones, about 95% seen once. Overall study results and limits: Per published reports, the classifier diagnosed cytomegalovirus status with high specificity and sensitivity. Cytomegalovirus-associated status was assigned to 150 to 200 TCR beta chains.

The chain uses TRBV2 and TRBJ2-7; 7 bases align to TRBD1. What was sequenced was PBMCs. The receptor was derived from a man between 18 and 35 years old in good health and CMV-seropositive. DNA for the CDR3: TGTGCCAGCATCGGGACAGCGAACTCCTACGAGCAGTACTTC. Its translation: CASIGTANSYEQYF.